This is a list of T cell receptor beta chains from one sample in a study of type 1 regulatory T cells. These TCRs are of unknown antigen specificity. Via MiXCR, TCRdb re-called the reads, giving one row per CDR3 protein. Of roughly 62,000 distinct CDR3 sequences listed, 62% are singletons. Sequenced material: cultured non-Tr1 T cells, either the whole culture or a sorted T cell fraction (not recorded which). The receptors come from a human donor in good health. Each CDR3 is given with its conserved first and last residue.

J: TRBJ2-5
V: TRBV23-1
CDR3: CASSQSSGTSGERMSETQYF

J: TRBJ2-5
V: TRBV3-1
CDR3: CASSPAWAGGGTQYF

J: TRBJ1-1
V: TRBV7-9
CDR3: CASSLRLGQGPEAFF

J: TRBJ2-2
V: TRBV5-4
CDR3: CASSSGLAGGTGELFF

J: TRBJ2-1
V: TRBV7-2
CDR3: CASSKLAGVLPYYNEQFF

J: TRBJ2-7
V: TRBV20-1
CDR3: CSSIPGTGAYEQYF

J: TRBJ2-1
V: TRBV2
CDR3: CASGSINEQFF

J: TRBJ2-1
V: TRBV4-1
CDR3: CASSQSRLGLAGGNEQFF

J: TRBJ2-7
V: TRBV6-1
CDR3: CASSEASGTGEQYF

J: TRBJ1-1
V: TRBV5-6
CDR3: CASSLVLGPTEAFF